Described below is a single T cell receptor beta chain sequence and its context. This receptor's antigen is unknown. Base qualities are not recorded, but no much larger clone differs from it by a single base. The donors were a few dozen Caucasian individuals from Russia, aged roughly 6 to 100 years, who were systemically healthy. Each donor gave approximately 9.3 milliliters of peripheral blood, collected into EDTA-treated Vacutainer tubes. Ficoll-Paque density-gradient centrifugation was used to isolate PBMCs, with at least 7 million per sample. Trizol reagent was used to extract total RNA from the PBMCs, yielding at least 6 micrograms per sample. For every donor, an aliquot of PBMCs went through flow cytometry to measure the percentages of naive CD45RAhigh/CD27high T cells. V loses 5 bases, J loses 0 bases, and the germline ends lie 17 bases apart. Counted from cysteine to phenylalanine, this CDR3 has 16 amino acids. CDR3 DNA is the only sequence kept; it has 48 bases, read in frame from the first base. CDR1 and CDR2 are drawn from the germline V gene: SGHVS, FQNEAQ.

These data are taken from a study of blood T cells in healthy people across ages (dated by TCRdb to 2014 to 2015). A note on the overall study: In model experiments, roughly one uniquely barcoded TCR beta cDNA molecule per two T cells was captured by template switching. Using deep sequencing normalized with unique cDNA molecular identifiers, the study measured how TCR beta repertoire diversity changes with age. The donors were divided into four age groups: young (average around 15 years), middle-aged (over 35), aged (approximately 64) and long-lived (around 80). Donors of different ages were randomly distributed across sequencing lanes to avoid experimental bias. Using the same blood draw, the study looked at two additional independent replicas of 1 million unique cDNA reads for two donors, one aged 18 to 29 and the other aged 80 or older. On the study overall, not on this receptor specifically: Observed TCR beta diversity correlated strongly with the percentage of naive T cells measured by flow cytometry. Compared with the aged group, more naive CD4+ T cells, fewer expanded clones and increased TCR diversity were shown by the long-lived group, suggesting age selection. Since profiling was done on bulk unsorted PBMCs, naive and antigen-experienced compartments could not be conclusively compared. Total diversity estimates from one million sequenced T cells were considered lower bounds and underestimates. As age increased, observed TCR beta diversity per million T cells dropped in a roughly linear way, and a significant reduction was already evident by age around 41. The CMV infection status of donors was not known, potentially confounding age-related changes in expanded clonotypes.

The library came from 5' RACE. A second PCR of about 6 to 12 cycles was performed with a sample-barcoded 5' primer and a J-beta primer mix. A template-switch 5' adaptor carrying 12 random nucleotides introduced a unique molecular identifier onto each TCR beta cDNA molecule. At least 3 million CDR3-containing paired-end reads were obtained from each sample. First-strand cDNA synthesis was performed from all RNA using the Mint cDNA synthesis kit, with priming by a TRBC-specific oligonucleotide. Following uracil-DNA glycosylase treatment, all cDNA underwent a first 18-cycle PCR with the universal primers M1SS and BC2_uni_R. As for the authors' bioinformatics: For normalization, 1 million high-quality reads, each with a distinct molecular identifier, were randomly selected from each sample. Reads sharing molecular identifiers were discarded rather than binned into consensus sequences. MiTCR, run with a Q25 quality threshold and the strictest error-elimination algorithm, handled CDR3 identification, clonotype clustering and error correction. A nonparametric unseen species model using Euler transformation provided a lower-bound estimate of total TCR beta diversity. TCRdb reworked the public reads: Q25 trimming with fastp, MiXCR clone assembly, productive beta chains retained. All rows with the same CDR3 protein become a single entry with the most common DNA and genes. It is TCRdb's table, rather than the study itself, that gives the V and J calls and clone size. The sample table contains some 1.8 million distinct CDR3 sequences; only one count was recorded for around 42% of them. Of the sample, under 30% falls within the top ten clones.

The material sequenced was blood. Recombination connected TRBV7-8 to TRBJ2-7; the D gene is possibly TRBD1, with 6 bases matching. The clonotype comes from a human donor in good health. The CDR3: CASSTGPGKISYEQYF. The DNA sequence reads TGTGCCAGCAGCACAGGGCCAGGGAAAATCTCCTACGAGCAGTACTTC.